These 18 T cell receptor beta chains were sequenced from one sample in a study of T cell responses to AZD1222 COVID-19 vaccine. Sequenced by immunoSEQ multiplex PCR; TCRdb stores in-frame clones only, minus some. The sample yields 150,000 to 200,000 clones, 94% seen once. Specimen: peripheral blood, collected on day 0 of AZD1222 vaccination. The source is an adult in good health.

V is TRBV11-2 and J is TRBJ2-5; D is undetermined. The CDR3 is 12 residues long. The V end was cut by 5 bases, the J end by 4 bases, with 8 bases between. CDR1 and CDR2 (germline): SGHAT, FQNNGV. CDR3 DNA: TGTGCCAGCAGCCCCATGGGAGAGACCCAGTACTTC. Translated, it gives CASSPMGETQYF.

The rearrangement uses TRBV13 and TRBJ2-7; 7 bases are shared with TRBD2. CDR1 is PRHDT, CDR2 FYEKMQ, per germline (reference sequence). CDR3 size: 15 residues. The V gene end was trimmed by 1 base and the J gene end by 3 bases; junction bases not matched to a gene: 6. Written as DNA, the CDR3 is TGTGCCAGCAGCTTAGCTAGCGGACCGTTCTACGAGCAGTACTTC. It yields the protein CASSLASGPFYEQYF.

The V gene is TRBV27, the J gene TRBJ1-6, with D perhaps TRBD1 (6 bases). This CDR3 is built from 16 residues. CDR1 MNHEY and CDR2 SMNVEV come from the germline V gene (reference sequence). Trimming removed 3 bases from V and 10 bases from J, with 19 bases in between. In nucleotides, the CDR3 is TGTGCCAGCAGTTTCCAGACAGGTAGCCCAAGCTCACCCCTCCACTTT. It codes for CASSFQTGSPSSPLHF.

This rearrangement joins TRBV28 to TRBJ1-1, with D unclear. From germline, CDR1 is MDHEN and CDR2 SYDVKM. With 7 bases removed from V and 1 base from J, the gap between germline ends came to 13 bases. The CDR3 sequence is 14 residues long. DNA for the CDR3: TGTGCCAGCACCGAGGACGGTAAGAACACTGAAGCTTTCTTT. It translates to CASTEDGKNTEAFF. Supplemented by reference TRBV28 and TRBJ1-1, the full variable domain reads DVKVTQSSRYLVKRTGEKVFLECVQDMDHENMFWYRQDPGLGLRLIYFSYDVKMKEKGDIPEGYSVSREKKERFSLILESASTNQTSMYLCASTEDGKNTEAFFGQGTRLTVV.

The V gene is TRBV11-3, the J gene TRBJ2-1, with D possibly being TRBD2 (6 bases). The ends were cut back, 5 bases at V and 3 bases at J, with 14 bases in the middle. Germline V gene data show CDR1 as SGHNT and CDR2 as YENEEA. The CDR3 contains 15 residues. The CDR3 DNA reads TGTGCCAGCAGCCCTTCGGGACTCGACTACAATGAGCAGTTCTTC. It yields the protein CASSPSGLDYNEQFF.

CDR3 in DNA: TGTGCCAGCAGCCTGAATCAGCCCCAGCATTTT. It translates to CASSLNQPQHF. The chain is built from TRBV2 and TRBJ1-5; D unclear. This CDR3 is 11 amino acids long. Germline-derived CDR1 and CDR2 are SNHLY and FYNNEI. V was trimmed by 6 bases and J by 4 bases, leaving 4 bases between them.

This clone showed up just once. This CDR3 is CAWSELGGTTEAFF. The CDR3 coding sequence is TGTGCCTGGAGTGAATTGGGGGGGACCACTGAAGCTTTCTTT. The chain is built from TRBV30 and TRBJ1-1, with D perhaps TRBD1 (5 bases). Deletions cut 1 base from V and 4 bases from J, with 13 bases between. The CDR3 is 14 residues long. Germline loops: CDR1 GTSNPN, CDR2 SVGIG (reference sequence). The entire variable domain, with the rest obtained from reference TRBV30 and TRBJ1-1, is as follows: SQTIHQWPATLVQPVGSPLSLECTVEGTSNPNLYWYRQAAGRGLQLLFYSVGIGQISSEVPQNLSASRPQDRQFILSSKKLLLSDSGFYLCAWSELGGTTEAFFGQGTRLTVV.

The rearrangement links TRBV5-4 to TRBJ1-1; D remains ambiguous. V dropped 5 bases and J dropped 1 base, with 9 bases sitting between them. Per the germline V gene, CDR1 is SGHNT and CDR2 is YYREEE (reference sequence). This CDR3 has 13 amino acids. CDR3 DNA sequence: TGTGCCAGCAGATCGGTCGCGAACACTGAAGCTTTCTTT. Translating gives CASRSVANTEAFF.

The chain combines TRBV19 with TRBJ2-7, with 8 bases matching TRBD2. In germline, CDR1 is LNHDA, CDR2 SQIVND (reference sequence). Trimming cost V 5 bases and J 2 bases; bases outside gene matches: 5. The CDR3 has 14 residues. The CDR3 bases are TGTGCCAGTAGTGCACCGGGAGGGACCTACGAGCAGTACTTC. Translated: CASSAPGGTYEQYF. Combining the CDR3 with reference TRBV19 and TRBJ2-7 gives the whole variable domain DGGITQSPKYLFRKEGQNVTLSCEQNLNHDAMYWYRQDPGQGLRLIYYSQIVNDFQKGDIAEGYSVSREKKESFPLTVTSAQKNPTAFYLCASSAPGGTYEQYFGPGTRLTVT.

The CDR3 loop reads CASNSEYRGTEAFF. The CDR3 region has the DNA TGTGCCAGCAACTCAGAGTACAGAGGCACTGAAGCTTTCTTT. V is TRBV6-5 and J is TRBJ1-1; D remains unclear. The CDR3 covers 14 residues. Trimming stripped 7 bases from V and 4 bases from J, with 16 bases between. Germline loops: CDR1 MNHEY, CDR2 SVGAGI.

V and J are TRBV5-1 and TRBJ1-1, with a tentative D call TRBD1 (5 bases). CDR3 length equals 13 residues. Trimming took off 3 bases at V and 5 bases at J, with 11 bases between the two ends. Germline CDR1 is SGHRS and CDR2 is YFSETQ. The CDR3 spells CASSSAGRTEAFF. The CDR3 DNA is TGCGCCAGCAGCTCAGCAGGGAGAACTGAAGCTTTCTTT. Full variable domain (outside the CDR3, taken from reference TRBV5-1 and TRBJ1-1): KAGVTQTPRYLIKTRGQQVTLSCSPISGHRSVSWYQQTPGQGLQFLFEYFSETQRNKGNFPGRFSGRQFSNSRSEMNVSTLELGDSALYLCASSSAGRTEAFFGQGTRLTVV.

This rearrangement joins TRBV28 to TRBJ1-5, with D unresolved. Germline V gives CDR1 MDHEN, CDR2 SYDVKM. This CDR3 has 13 amino acids. Deletions cut 7 bases from V and 2 bases from J, with 9 bases between. CDR3 sequence (DNA): TGTGCCAGCACCCGGCGAGGCAATCAGCCCCAGCATTTT. Protein product: CASTRRGNQPQHF. The variable domain in full, with the rest retrieved from reference TRBV28 and TRBJ1-5, is DVKVTQSSRYLVKRTGEKVFLECVQDMDHENMFWYRQDPGLGLRLIYFSYDVKMKEKGDIPEGYSVSREKKERFSLILESASTNQTSMYLCASTRRGNQPQHFGDGTRLSIL.

This rearrangement joins TRBV5-6 to TRBJ1-4; 8 bases agree with TRBD1. The CDR3 has 15 residues. The J segment lost 8 bases and the V segment lost 4 bases, leaving 10 bases of the junction unmatched. Germline V gene sequence: CDR1 SGHDT, CDR2 YYEEEE. In DNA form, the CDR3 reads TGTGCCAGCAGCCCTGCGGACAGGGTGGGGGAAAAACTGTTTTTT. Its translation is CASSPADRVGEKLFF. Together with reference TRBV5-6 and TRBJ1-4, the CDR3 gives the full variable domain: DAGVTQSPTHLIKTRGQQVTLRCSPKSGHDTVSWYQQALGQGPQFIFQYYEEEERQRGNFPDRFSGHQFPNYSSELNVNALLLGDSALYLCASSPADRVGEKLFFGSGTQLSVL.

This chain joins TRBV27 and TRBJ2-7; 8 nucleotides match TRBD2. The ends lost 3 bases at V and 2 bases at J; junction bases unmatched: 12. The CDR3 runs to 17 residues. In germline, CDR1 is MNHEY, CDR2 SMNVEV (reference sequence). CDR3 protein: CASSLGAERERPYEQYF. In DNA, the CDR3 is TGTGCCAGCAGTTTGGGGGCGGAGCGGGAGCGTCCCTACGAGCAGTACTTC.

Details on this clone: Other DNA sequences in the same sample also yield this CDR3. The chain employs TRBV6-1 and TRBJ2-7; no firm D call. V lost 2 bases and J 4 bases, leaving 3 bases between the germline ends. CDR1 is MNHNS and CDR2 is SASEGT in the germline V gene. The CDR3 contains 11 residues. The DNA of the CDR3 is TGTGCCAGCAGTGAACGGTACGAGCAGTACTTC. Residues: CASSERYEQYF.

This CDR3 reads CASSLHLNTEAFF. The CDR3 nucleotides read TGTGCCAGCAGCCTACACTTGAACACTGAAGCTTTCTTT. The chain couples TRBV6-5 to TRBJ1-1; D is unclear. The ends were cut back, 6 bases at V and 0 bases at J, with 8 bases in the middle. Looked up from germline, CDR1 is MNHEY and CDR2 is SVGAGI. This CDR3 contains 13 residues.

The chain joins TRBV28 to TRBJ1-1; D possibly corresponds to TRBD1 (5 bases). Trimming removed 3 bases at V and 6 bases at J, with 17 bases between. CDR1 is MDHEN and CDR2 is SYDVKM in the germline V gene. The CDR3 is 15 amino acids. CDR3 residues: CASSFQGGRGAEAFF. The CDR3 DNA sequence: TGTGCCAGCAGTTTCCAGGGCGGCCGTGGGGCTGAAGCTTTCTTT.

The sample holds a few counts of this clone. This chain links TRBV3-1 (or the pseudogene TRBV3-2) with TRBJ1-2, with D unclear. Deletions cut 5 bases from V and 2 bases from J, with 9 bases between. The CDR3 extends over 13 amino acids. The germline CDR1 and CDR2 sequences are LGHDT and YNNKEL (reference sequence). The DNA for the CDR3 is TGTGCCAGCAGCGTAGACAACAACTATGGCTACACCTTC. Residues: CASSVDNNYGYTF.